This T cell receptor (beta chain) was sequenced in a study of CD8+CD57+ T cells in acquired aplastic anemia. The CDR3 is 14 amino acids. Germline CDR1 and CDR2: LNHNV and YYDKDF (reference sequence). Trimming cost V 0 bases and J 5 bases, with 10 bases left between them. The study profiled TCR beta VDJ and CDR3 using genomic DNA as template. TCRdb re-called the reads through MiXCR, storing one row per CDR3 protein. The sample contains roughly 130,000 distinct CDR3 sequences, 48% of which appear only once. This clonotype counts as medium-sized. The chain employs TRBV15 and TRBJ1-1; no clear D. The sequenced sample was sorted CD4+, CD8+, or CD8+CD57+ T cells (not recorded which) from PBMCs. This receptor was taken from a human donor in good health, serving as a control. The CDR3 is CATSRDPGATEAFF. The DNA of the CDR3 is TGTGCCACCAGCAGAGATCCCGGTGCGACTGAAGCTTTCTTT.